A selection of T cell receptor beta chains follows, all from one sample in a study of T cells after yellow fever vaccination. TCRdb called the 5' RACE reads again in MiXCR, with one record for every CDR3 protein. The table includes 300,000 to 350,000 distinct CDR3 sequences, about 10% detected once. The source material was CD4+ T cells sorted from PBMCs, sampled 45 days after the yellow fever booster vaccination. The receptors derive from a man aged 18 to 35 who received the YFV17D yellow fever vaccine. Both conserved end residues are part of each CDR3. The order of the fields is CDR3 DNA, CDR3 protein, J gene, V gene, D gene, clone size. The D gene is left open where the match is weak. Clone size is stated in some rows and not others, as once, few, many or a class when expanded.

DNA: TGTGCCAGCAGCCTACAGAATTATAATTCACCCCTCCACTTT; CDR3: CASSLQNYNSPLHF; J: TRBJ1-6; V: TRBV11-2; D: .; size: few
DNA: TGTGCCAGCTCACCACTCAGGGGAAACACCATATATTTT; CDR3: CASSPLRGNTIYF; J: TRBJ1-3; V: TRBV18; D: .; size: few
DNA: TGTGCCAGCAGTGAAAGGGGGACAGGGTGGGGCACCGGGGAGCTGTTTTTT; CDR3: CASSERGTGWGTGELFF; J: TRBJ2-2; V: TRBV25-1; D: TRBD1; size: .
DNA: TGCGCCAGCAGCAATACCGGGACAACTGGGGCCAACGTCCTGACTTTC; CDR3: CASSNTGTTGANVLTF; J: TRBJ2-6; V: TRBV5-1; D: .; size: .
DNA: TGTGCCAGCAGAGGAGTAGCCGAGACCCAGTACTTC; CDR3: CASRGVAETQYF; J: TRBJ2-5; V: TRBV27; D: .; size: many
DNA: TGCAGTGCTAGGGAAGGGGCGCTCGGAAAACTGTTTTTT; CDR3: CSAREGALGKLFF; J: TRBJ1-4; V: TRBV20-1; D: .; size: few
DNA: TGCAGTGCTAGTTCGGGTATCGGCACAGATACGCAGTATTTT; CDR3: CSASSGIGTDTQYF; J: TRBJ2-3; V: TRBV20-1; D: .; size: many
DNA: TGCGCCAGCAGGGTACAGGAAGAAGAAAAACTGTTTTTT; CDR3: CASRVQEEEKLFF; J: TRBJ1-4; V: TRBV10-2; D: .; size: .
DNA: TGTGCCAGCAACAATCCGGGGTACACAGATACGCAGTATTTT; CDR3: CASNNPGYTDTQYF; J: TRBJ2-3; V: TRBV12-3/TRBV12-4; D: .; size: few
DNA: TGTGCCAGCAGCGTGGACTTAAATTGGGCTGAAGCTTTCTTT; CDR3: CASSVDLNWAEAFF; J: TRBJ1-1; V: TRBV7-2; D: .; size: few
DNA: TGCGCCAGCAGCTTGGGACAGGTCCAGGGGGAGACCCAGTACTTC; CDR3: CASSLGQVQGETQYF; J: TRBJ2-5; V: TRBV5-1; D: .; size: .
DNA: TGCGCCAGCAGCCAAAGGGGCGGGGCCTTTCAAGAGACCCAGTACTTC; CDR3: CASSQRGGAFQETQYF; J: TRBJ2-5; V: TRBV4-1; D: .; size: .
DNA: TGTGCCAGCAGTTCCTGGACAGGCTCGGGAAACATTCAGTACTTC; CDR3: CASSSWTGSGNIQYF; J: TRBJ2-4; V: TRBV6-6; D: TRBD1; size: many
DNA: TGCAGTGGGACGGTAATGAACACTGAAGCTTTCTTT; CDR3: CSGTVMNTEAFF; J: TRBJ1-1; V: TRBV29-1; D: .; size: few
DNA: TGTGCCACCAGTGATCCGGGACTGAATGAGCAGTTCTTC; CDR3: CATSDPGLNEQFF; J: TRBJ2-1; V: TRBV24-1; D: .; size: .
DNA: TGTGCCAGCAGCCAAAATAGCGGGGGGGCCTACGAGCAGTACTTC; CDR3: CASSQNSGGAYEQYF; J: TRBJ2-7; V: TRBV3-1; D: TRBD2; size: many
DNA: TGTGCCAGCTCACTTAGGACCGTCAGTGGCGAGCAGTACTTC; CDR3: CASSLRTVSGEQYF; J: TRBJ2-7; V: TRBV18; D: .; size: .
DNA: TGTGCCAGCAGCTTAGCGGGGGATTACAATGAGCAGTTCTTC; CDR3: CASSLAGDYNEQFF; J: TRBJ2-1; V: TRBV7-9; D: .; size: many
DNA: TGCGCCAGCAGCTTGATGCGACAGGGGAACACTGAAGCTTTCTTT; CDR3: CASSLMRQGNTEAFF; J: TRBJ1-1; V: TRBV5-1; D: TRBD1; size: few
DNA: TGCGCCAGCAGCCACGCCCTTACTAGCGGCACAGATACGCAGTATTTT; CDR3: CASSHALTSGTDTQYF; J: TRBJ2-3; V: TRBV4-3; D: TRBD2; size: many
DNA: TGTGCCAGCAGTTTAAGACGGGACTATGGCTACACCTTC; CDR3: CASSLRRDYGYTF; J: TRBJ1-2; V: TRBV12-3/TRBV12-4; D: .; size: few
DNA: TGCGCCAGCAGCTTGGAAGGGACAGGGGTTTCACCCCTCCACTTT; CDR3: CASSLEGTGVSPLHF; J: TRBJ1-6; V: TRBV5-1; D: TRBD1; size: many
DNA: TGCGCCAGCAGCAGCAGTAATCCGGGGGATTCACCCCTCCACTTT; CDR3: CASSSSNPGDSPLHF; J: TRBJ1-6; V: TRBV4-3; D: .; size: .
DNA: TGTGCCAGCAGCCCCGGACAGATACGGAACACTGAAGCTTTCTTT; CDR3: CASSPGQIRNTEAFF; J: TRBJ1-1; V: TRBV7-2; D: .; size: few
DNA: TGTGCCAGCAGCTTTGGTCATTATCGGGGTGAGCAGTTCTTC; CDR3: CASSFGHYRGEQFF; J: TRBJ2-1; V: TRBV5-6; D: .; size: .
DNA: TGCAGTGCTAGAGCTAACGACAGTCCCAACACCATATATTTT; CDR3: CSARANDSPNTIYF; J: TRBJ1-3; V: TRBV20-1; D: .; size: .
DNA: TGTGCCACGACTAGGACACGGGATTTT; CDR3: CATTRTRDF; J: TRBJ1-4; V: TRBV5-6; D: .; size: .
DNA: TGTGCCAGCAGCCCCCCACCCGCGTGGGGACGGGATAATGAAAAACTGTTTTTT; CDR3: CASSPPPAWGRDNEKLFF; J: TRBJ1-4; V: TRBV7-9; D: .; size: .
DNA: TGTGCCAGCAGCTCCATGATGAACACTGAAGCTTTCTTT; CDR3: CASSSMMNTEAFF; J: TRBJ1-1; V: TRBV7-9; D: .; size: .
DNA: TGCGCCAGCAGCCCGGAGGCGGGCCCGGCCTACAATGAGCAGTTCTTC; CDR3: CASSPEAGPAYNEQFF; J: TRBJ2-1; V: TRBV5-1; D: .; size: few
DNA: TGTGCCAGCAGCTTAGCGCTGGGACAGGGTAGCTACGAGCAGTACTTC; CDR3: CASSLALGQGSYEQYF; J: TRBJ2-7; V: TRBV7-9; D: TRBD1; size: .
DNA: TGTGCCAGCAGTTCCGGGACTAGTTGGACCGGGGAGCTGTTTTTT; CDR3: CASSSGTSWTGELFF; J: TRBJ2-2; V: TRBV28; D: TRBD2; size: .
DNA: TGTGCCAGCAGCTTGAACAGAATAAGATCAGATACGCAGTATTTT; CDR3: CASSLNRIRSDTQYF; J: TRBJ2-3; V: TRBV5-5; D: .; size: many
DNA: TGTGCCAGCTCATCCGGACAGGGGTTTACCTACGAGCAGTACTTC; CDR3: CASSSGQGFTYEQYF; J: TRBJ2-7; V: TRBV18; D: TRBD1; size: few
DNA: TGTGCCACCAGTGATGGCCCTCGACGGGGCGGGGAGCTGTTTTTT; CDR3: CATSDGPRRGGELFF; J: TRBJ2-2; V: TRBV24-1; D: .; size: many
DNA: TGTGCCTCAGCAGAAGGGGGACGCAAAGAGACCCAGTACTTC; CDR3: CASAEGGRKETQYF; J: TRBJ2-5; V: TRBV28; D: .; size: .
DNA: TGTGCCAGCACCCGGCCCGACAGGGACAATTCACCCCTCCACTTT; CDR3: CASTRPDRDNSPLHF; J: TRBJ1-6; V: TRBV28; D: TRBD1; size: few
DNA: TGTGCCAGCAGCAGACTCCCGGGACTAGCGATGGAGACCCAGTACTTC; CDR3: CASSRLPGLAMETQYF; J: TRBJ2-5; V: TRBV7-2; D: TRBD2; size: few
DNA: TGTGCCAGCTCCCCAGTTGACCGCGAGCAGTACTTC; CDR3: CASSPVDREQYF; J: TRBJ2-7; V: TRBV18; D: .; size: few
DNA: TGCGCCAGCAGATTAGACAGGGTGGATTACGAGCAGTACTTC; CDR3: CASRLDRVDYEQYF; J: TRBJ2-7; V: TRBV5-1; D: TRBD1; size: many
DNA: TGTGCCAGCAGTTCATCGGGACAGGGGGCGAATGAGCAGTTCTTC; CDR3: CASSSSGQGANEQFF; J: TRBJ2-1; V: TRBV6-2/TRBV6-3; D: TRBD1; size: .
DNA: TGTGCCAGCAGCTCGACAGGGCTGATCGATACGCAGTATTTT; CDR3: CASSSTGLIDTQYF; J: TRBJ2-3; V: TRBV7-9; D: TRBD1; size: many
DNA: TGTGCCAGCAGCCGCGGCCCCACACCTGATCAGCCCCAGCATTTT; CDR3: CASSRGPTPDQPQHF; J: TRBJ1-5; V: TRBV5-4; D: .; size: few
DNA: TGTGCCAGCAGTCCCGTTAGTTTTTCGGCCGAGCAGTACTTC; CDR3: CASSPVSFSAEQYF; J: TRBJ2-7; V: TRBV7-2; D: .; size: .
DNA: TGTGCCAGCAGCCGGGAGGAGGATACGCAGTATTTT; CDR3: CASSREEDTQYF; J: TRBJ2-3; V: TRBV7-9; D: TRBD2; size: many
DNA: TGCGCCAGCAGCCGCAGACAGGGACAAGAAAAACTGTTTTTT; CDR3: CASSRRQGQEKLFF; J: TRBJ1-4; V: TRBV5-1; D: TRBD1; size: many
DNA: TGCGCCAGCAGCTGGGACCTTGGCTCACCCCTCCACTTT; CDR3: CASSWDLGSPLHF; J: TRBJ1-6; V: TRBV5-1; D: .; size: .
DNA: TGCAGTGCTAGACTCCAGGCTGGGGCCAACGTCCTGACTTTC; CDR3: CSARLQAGANVLTF; J: TRBJ2-6; V: TRBV20-1; D: .; size: few